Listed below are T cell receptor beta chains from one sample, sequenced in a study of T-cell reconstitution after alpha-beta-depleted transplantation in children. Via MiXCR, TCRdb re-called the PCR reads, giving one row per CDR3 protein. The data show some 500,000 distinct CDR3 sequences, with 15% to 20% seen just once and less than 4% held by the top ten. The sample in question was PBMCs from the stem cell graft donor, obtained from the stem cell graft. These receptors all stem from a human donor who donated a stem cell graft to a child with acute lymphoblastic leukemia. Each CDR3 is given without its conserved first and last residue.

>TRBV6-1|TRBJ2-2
ASSAQGLGTGELF
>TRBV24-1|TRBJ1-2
ATSDPGRSYGYT
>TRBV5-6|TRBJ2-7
ASSPTPPYEQY
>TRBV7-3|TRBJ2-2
ASSSPRTDTNTGELF
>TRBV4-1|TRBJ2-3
ASSQLQGPTQY
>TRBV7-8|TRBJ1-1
ASSLGIAGSTEAF
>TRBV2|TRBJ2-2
ASSFYDSDAGELF
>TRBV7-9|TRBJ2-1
ASSLGASGQGIGEQF
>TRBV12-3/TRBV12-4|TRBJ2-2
ASMGGNGELF
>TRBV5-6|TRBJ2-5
ASSGLAVQETQY
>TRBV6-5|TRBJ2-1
ASSYQASANEQF
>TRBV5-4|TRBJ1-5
ASSLVSPDRERGYSNQPQH
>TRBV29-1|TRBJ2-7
SVETSGSSYEQY
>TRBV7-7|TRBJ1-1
ASSFTRTGRNTEAF
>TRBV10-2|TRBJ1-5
ASGRGFNQPQH
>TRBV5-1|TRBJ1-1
ASSPGQGAMNTEAF
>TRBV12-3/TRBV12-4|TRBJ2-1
ASSDRGEANEQF
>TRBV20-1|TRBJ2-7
SASPGTSGRVSYEQY
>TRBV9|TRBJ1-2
ASSEGSRSGYT
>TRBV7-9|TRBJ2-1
ASNLPGGRSYNEQF
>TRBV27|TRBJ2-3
ASSLLPDSFSTDTQY
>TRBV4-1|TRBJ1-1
ASSQTRDRGTEAF
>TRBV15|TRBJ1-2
ATSRDSRGNGYT
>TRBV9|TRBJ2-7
ASSVGSSGSFNEQY